This TCR beta chain emerged from a study of shared clonotypes between healthy human individuals (TCRdb year 2020). Broadly, across the study: The cohort comprised a couple of women and a few men aged 18 to 49 years. For each donor, CD4 naive and CD4 memory were each given three plates, CD8 naive was given two plates, and CD8 memory was given one plate. Blood TCR repertoires of a handful of healthy adults were deeply sequenced to estimate repertoire size and the extent of clonotype sharing between individuals. Different laboratories and diverse techniques were used to prepare libraries and sequence TCR repertoires, to increase sequencing depth and limit assay-specific biases. Per donor, leukapheresis produced somewhere between about 0.94 and 9 billion PBMCs.

Donors were healthy HIV-negative adults with no recently reported acute infections or vaccinations. Only Caucasian adults living in Nashville, Tennessee, USA were represented among the donors. Magnetic negative selection was used to enrich CD4+ T cells, after which naive cells were positively selected on CD45RA and the negative fraction became the memory subset. After blood collection by leukapheresis, PBMCs were isolated using Ficoll-Histopaque density gradient centrifugation and then cryopreserved in the vapor phase of liquid nitrogen. Analytical flow cytometry was used to check the purity and quantity of each magnetically sorted T cell population. Genomic DNA was isolated from every sorted fraction and measured by UV absorbance on a Nanodrop 2000c. Study-level results and caveats: When a few donors were compared, the shared fraction of clonotypes was about 5.2% for naive CD4, approximately 3.3% for naive CD8, 2.3% for memory CD4, and 0.4% for memory CD8. Compared with non-shared clonotypes, clonotypes shared by all four sorted-subset donors had higher generation probabilities. Naive subsets generally had larger estimated clonotype richness than memory subsets did. Rarefaction of sorted-subset datasets indicated incomplete sequencing despite the large sequencing depth. Only blood was sampled, and tissue TCR repertoires likely differ from those in blood. The small number of donors limited the genetic and exposure-history diversity represented. Pairwise subsampling led to the expectation that sequencing depth would affect the degree of clonotype sharing among donors.

This clone was counted a single time. Its antigen is currently not known. No qualities accompany the bases; no much larger clone lies one base away. TCR CDR3 regions were amplified from genomic DNA by multiplex PCR using the deep immunoSEQ assay. Extracted genomic DNA from each cell subset was spread evenly across all wells of several immunoSEQ 96-well plates, with each plate serving as a replicate. For sorted subsets, 200 ng of genomic DNA, equivalent to 25,000 to 35,000 T cell genomes, went into each replicate PCR. Purified libraries were quantified with a Qubit 3.0 fluorometer, sized on a Bioanalyzer 2100, and re-quantified with the KAPA Library Quantification kit. Every immunoSEQ 96-well plate was sequenced on a separate single-read 150-cycle Illumina NextSeq 550 flow cell. The authors' pipeline ran thus. Because the immunoSEQ output held only junctional sequences and lacked quality scores, the filtering could not match the filtering applied to full-length reads. Sequences were annotated with PyIR, a Python wrapper for IgBLAST v1.9, and V/J genes and CDR3 were assigned using IMGT germline references. Reads were removed for weak V/J assignments (E-value above 1e-6), missing CDR3, stop codons, out-of-frame junctions, or ambiguous translated residues. V3J clonotypes were defined by identical inferred V gene, J gene, and CDR3 amino acid sequence. Percentage overlap between repertoires was calculated by dividing the number of shared unique clonotypes by the size of the smaller repertoire. Repertoire richness was assessed with RTK rarefaction, the Chao1 estimator, and Recon v2.1 estimates of unobserved clonotypes. For all TCRbeta clonotypes obtained by the gDNA method from four donors, generation probabilities were computed with OLGA. Held by TCRdb, this immuneACCESS table contains in-frame sequences only and omits some clones. Under half of the omission traces to an unresolved V gene where checked; the cause of the rest is unknown. That table is the source of V, J and clone size, and D and trimming were worked out from the DNA. Here the sample has approximately 2.3 million clones; approximately 95% occur a single time. The ten top clones hold 0.35% to 0.45% of the sample.

The sequence came from a man aged 18 to 35 in good health. Some clones in this sample may be carry-over from other donors' samples. Sample: naive CD4+ T cells from PBMCs. The cell subset or site label of this sample denotes: CD45RA+ positively selected.

The nucleotide sequence is TGTGCCAGCAGCGCCATGGGACTTGCGATTTCCTACGAGCAGTACTTC. Its amino acids are CASSAMGLAISYEQYF. In this chain, TRBV7-9 is recombined with TRBJ2-7; a weak D assignment points to TRBD2 (6 bases agree). Reading from cysteine to phenylalanine, the CDR3 counts 16 amino acids. The retained sequence is limited to the CDR3, 48 bases, with the frame set at the first base. According to the germline V gene (reference sequence), CDR1 reads SEHNR and CDR2 reads FQNEAQ. Trimming costs V 5 bases and J 1 base, and their ends lie 18 bases apart.